The text below deals with one TCR beta chain. Its specific antigen is unknown. Nothing much larger sits one base from this clone, and base qualities are not available. RNA was extracted using the RNeasy kit, and roughly 0.5 to 1 ug of the RNA was reverse transcribed with random hexamers. The immunoSEQ multiplex PCR assay, which covers 54 Vbeta and 13 Jbeta segments, was used to amplify TCR beta CDR3 regions. Bias from PCR amplification was corrected by using a synthetic template baseline for primer optimization and for computational correction. In the authors' own workflow: Reads were annotated to V, D and J genes according to IMGT and were analyzed with immunoSEQ Analyzer, with only productive sequences retained. Clonality was computed as one minus Shannon entropy normalized by log2 of the number of productive unique sequences. For each patient and control, public and private clones were evaluated within the 100 most prevalent clones. Clones were defined as Susac-specific when absent from the healthy and MS cohorts, from roughly 1,100 published viral clones and from other ImmuneACCESS disease sequences. TCRdb reworked the public reads: Q25 trimming with fastp, MiXCR clone assembly, productive beta chains retained. When rows share a CDR3 protein, they turn into one entry using the most common DNA and genes. The V and J calls were not made by the authors but by TCRdb's processing. Counted in this sample were approximately 150,000 distinct CDR3 sequences; about 93% of them appeared once. The ten largest account for 0.13% of the sample.

Reading the germline V gene gives CDR1 SGHAT and CDR2 FQNNGV. From cysteine to phenylalanine, the CDR3 is 17 amino acids long. The sequence is cut down to CDR3 DNA, 51 bases in frame from base 1. The germline V and J ends show losses of 4 bases and 5 bases respectively, and no gene match explains 15 bases of the junction. These data come from a study of CD8 T cells in Susac syndrome (dated by TCRdb to about 2019). About the study as a whole: Whether CD8+ T cell activation and differentiation in Susac syndrome was antigen driven was tested using repertoire sequencing. Study-level results and caveats: The number of individuals in the TCR sequencing and HLA analysis was acknowledged as relatively small.

Peripheral blood CD8+ and CD4+ T cells from healthy donors, Susac syndrome patients and multiple sclerosis patients were profiled using high-throughput TCR beta sequencing. Healthy donors were included as age- and sex-matched controls. CD8+ TEMRA cells were enriched by FACS, while bulk CD8+ and CD4+ T cells were purified by magnetic negative isolation. Blood was drawn into EDTA tubes, processed within 24 hours, and PBMCs were isolated by density gradient centrifugation. PBMCs intended for TCR sequencing were cryopreserved in liquid nitrogen and thawed later in a water bath at 37 degrees C. A purity of at least 90% was achieved for sorted or isolated CD4+, CD8+ and CD8+ TEMRA cells.

The receptor chain draws on TRBV11-2 and TRBJ2-5; 8 central nucleotides agree with TRBD1. This sequence was found in a human donor in good health. Material for sequencing was CD4+ T cells from PBMCs. The nucleotide sequence reads TGTGCCAGCAGCTACCACCCTGGACAGGGTGGTTTGGAGACCCAGTACTTC. Translated, it reads CASSYHPGQGGLETQYF. The variable domain in full, with residues beyond the CDR3 obtained from the reference TRBV11-2 and TRBJ2-5 genes, is EAGVAQSPRYKIIEKRQSVAFWCNPISGHATLYWYQQILGQGPKLLIQFQNNGVVDDSQLPKDRFSAERLKGVDSTLKIQPAKLEDSAVYLCASSYHPGQGGLETQYFGPGTRLLVL.